A selection of T cell receptor beta chains follows, all from one sample in a study of blood T cell repertoires in COVID-19. The method was immunoSEQ multiplex PCR; TCRdb's version includes in-frame clones alone and lacks a portion of them. The sample carries about 310,000 clones, roughly 90% recorded once. The specimen was PBMCs or T cells enriched from blood (not recorded which). The receptors shown here come from a man aged 60-69 years who had recovered from COVID-19. The conserved cysteine and the conserved F or W are not part of the CDR3 here. Some rows mark clone size as missing; the rest say once, few, many or name a class of expanded clone.

clone_size | v_call | cdr3_aa
once | TRBV7-6 | ASSLTGNEQF
once | TRBV5-1 | ASSSGDFRETQY
NA | TRBV2 | ASRDRPNQPQH
once | TRBV4-2 | ASNTGIRVGGDYLQHEQF
NA | TRBV10-1 | ASSQTGSPNEKLF
once | TRBV6-4 | ASSLTGTSYNEQF
NA | TRBV28 | ASRTSGTGNSYEQY
NA | TRBV6-5 | ASSPADFFNQPQH
few | TRBV5-1 | ASSSGGLSQETQY
NA | TRBV10-2 | ASSASYSNQPQH
NA | TRBV12-3/TRBV12-4 | ASSLYGNEQF
NA | TRBV28 | ASTPGQGIYGYT
few | TRBV28 | ASSLPGSTNEKLF
NA | TRBV27 | ASSFLAQGLKTEAF
NA | TRBV21-1 | ASSKAPFQNYT
NA | TRBV5-1 | ASSLAPGTGGYGYT
NA | TRBV28 | ASRFGQVNTEAF
NA | TRBV7-2 | ASSTNRGRYGYT
NA | TRBV6-5 | ASTLAETNYGYT
NA | TRBV29-1 | SVGGLTNEQF
once | TRBV19 | ASSIMSSGNTIY
NA | TRBV15 | ATSRGGWDEQY
NA | TRBV7-6 | ASSLGPGQGQYEQY
NA | TRBV27 | ASSLSSGRTHTEAF
NA | TRBV10-3 | AISESDGSLYNEQF
once | TRBV6-5 | ASSPPGRGITEAF
NA | TRBV7-9 | ASSPAGNTDTQY
NA | TRBV7-2 | ASSLGPGYQPQH
NA | TRBV6-5 | ASNQQGNTEAF
NA | TRBV7-9 | ASSQTGTGNTIY
NA | TRBV14 | ASSQLQHTGELF
NA | TRBV6-2/TRBV6-3 | ASSYARTEAF
NA | TRBV28 | ASSPQDRGNEKLF
NA | TRBV5-1 | ASSKTGGVGLDTEAF
NA | TRBV9 | ASSVAYGSEETQY
NA | TRBV7-3 | ASSSMTGVKTGELF
NA | TRBV27 | ASSSKSGQGPYTQY
few | TRBV30 | AWSPTLGLLLYEQY
once | TRBV6-2/TRBV6-3 | ASSTGQGRSTEAF
NA | TRBV3-1/TRBV3-2 | ASSQVLSRGSPLH
NA | TRBV7-2 | ASSVVSGLLARDTQY
NA | TRBV5-1 | ASSLDSGQGGSPLH
once | TRBV19 | ASSISRRGEALH
NA | TRBV7-2 | ASSLVGYEQY
NA | TRBV6-5 | ASSTSGLTNEKLF
NA | TRBV5-1 | ASSLGQGDNQPQH
NA | TRBV4-1 | ASSHRSEPNEQF
once | TRBV5-1 | ASSLEQGRYGYT
NA | TRBV7-3 | ASSLIGGRGETQY
NA | TRBV6-6 | ASRYGPGTNYEQY